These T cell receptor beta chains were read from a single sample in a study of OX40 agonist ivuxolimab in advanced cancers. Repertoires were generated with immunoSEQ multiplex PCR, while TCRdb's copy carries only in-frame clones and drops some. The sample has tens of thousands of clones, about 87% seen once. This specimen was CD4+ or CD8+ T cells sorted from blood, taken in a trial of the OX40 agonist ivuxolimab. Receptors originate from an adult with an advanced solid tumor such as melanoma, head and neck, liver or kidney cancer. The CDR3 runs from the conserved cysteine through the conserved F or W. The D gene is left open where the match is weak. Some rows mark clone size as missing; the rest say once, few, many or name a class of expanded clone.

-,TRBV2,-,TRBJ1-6,TGTGCCAGCAGTGCGGCGGCGGGCCGTACCCTCCACTTT,CASSAAAGRTLHF
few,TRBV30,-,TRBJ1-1,TGTGCCGCCGCATGGTCGCGCACTGAAGCTTTCTTT,CAAAWSRTEAFF
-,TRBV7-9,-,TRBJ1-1,TGTGCCAGCAGTCCAAAGCCGCGGGAAGCTTTCTTT,CASSPKPREAFF
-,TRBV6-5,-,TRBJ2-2,TGTGCCAGCAGTTACTCGTATGGGGAGCTGTTTTTT,CASSYSYGELFF
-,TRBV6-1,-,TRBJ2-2,TGTGCCAGCACGATAGCGGATGTTAACACCGGGGAGCTGTTTTTT,CASTIADVNTGELFF
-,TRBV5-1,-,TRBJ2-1,TGCGCCAGCAGCTATCTCCCGCTCCCGGGGGAATCCTACAATGAGCAGTTCTTC,CASSYLPLPGESYNEQFF
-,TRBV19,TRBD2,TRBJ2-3,TGTGCCAGTAGTATAGGGACTAGCGGTTATTCTAGCACAGATACGCAGTATTTT,CASSIGTSGYSSTDTQYF
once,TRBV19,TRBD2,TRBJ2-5,TGTGCCAGTAGCTCTAGCGGGGGGCGGGAGACCCAGTACTTC,CASSSSGGRETQYF
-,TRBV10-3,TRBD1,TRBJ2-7,TGTGCCATCAGTGATCGGACAGGGGGCAGGGTAGACTCCTACGAGCAGTACTTC,CAISDRTGGRVDSYEQYF
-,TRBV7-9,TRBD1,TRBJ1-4,TGTGCCAGCAGCACGGACAGGGGTGGGGAAAAACTGTTTTTT,CASSTDRGGEKLFF
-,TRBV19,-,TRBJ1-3,TGTGCCAGTAGTATAGGAAATTCTCCTGGAAACACCATATATTTT,CASSIGNSPGNTIYF
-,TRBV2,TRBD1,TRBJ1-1,TGTGCCAGCGGACAGGGGGCGAGGGACACTGAAGCTTTCTTT,CASGQGARDTEAFF
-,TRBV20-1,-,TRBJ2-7,TGCAGTGCTGGCTGGGGCAGCGAGCAGTACTTC,CSAGWGSEQYF
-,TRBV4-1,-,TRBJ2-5,TGCGCCAGCAGCCAAGATATTCAAGAGACCCAGTACTTC,CASSQDIQETQYF
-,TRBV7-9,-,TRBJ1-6,TGTGCCAGCAGCCCCACCTCGGGGGCCTCACCCCTCCACTTT,CASSPTSGASPLHF
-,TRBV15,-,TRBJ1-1,TGTGCCACCAGCATAGAGGTGAACACTGAAGCTTTCTTT,CATSIEVNTEAFF
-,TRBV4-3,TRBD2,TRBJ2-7,TGCGCCAGCAGCCAAGGGACAACTAGCGTCTACGAGCAGTACTTC,CASSQGTTSVYEQYF
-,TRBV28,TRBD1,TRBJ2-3,TGTGCCAGCAGTTTCGGGAAGGGGACAGGGGTCTCGGATACGCAGTATTTT,CASSFGKGTGVSDTQYF
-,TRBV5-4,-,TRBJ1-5,TGTGCCAGCAGCTTGGACAGCAATCAGCCCCAGCATTTT,CASSLDSNQPQHF
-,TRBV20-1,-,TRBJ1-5,TGCAGTGCTCTAAGGGGGGGGCCCCAGCATTTT,CSALRGGPQHF
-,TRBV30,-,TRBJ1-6,TGTGCCTGGAGTGTAGGGAGCCTCCTCCACTTT,CAWSVGSLLHF
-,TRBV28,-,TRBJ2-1,TGTGCCAGCAGTTTCGGGTCGTACAATGAGCAGTTCTTC,CASSFGSYNEQFF
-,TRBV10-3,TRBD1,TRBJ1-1,TGTGCCATCAGTGAGTCGGCGGGACAGGGGACGACTGAAGCTTTCTTT,CAISESAGQGTTEAFF